Below are 27 T cell receptor beta chains sequenced from a single sample in a study of cytomegalovirus exposure and HLA in healthy donors. The study ran its PCR with 60 Vbeta and 13 Jbeta primers. TCRdb's copy holds only in-frame clones and misses some; the assay was immunoSEQ multiplex PCR. The sample lists about 170,000 clones; over 60% were seen once. Source material: PBMCs. These receptors came from a man between 40 and 49 years old in good health and CMV-seropositive.

The V call is TRBV7-3, the J call TRBJ1-6, with D uncertain. The germline V and J ends were trimmed by 5 bases and 6 bases, with 11 bases remaining between them. The CDR3 extends over 14 amino acids. Looked up from germline, CDR1 is SGHTA and CDR2 is FQGTGA. CDR3 DNA sequence: TGTGCCAGCAGCCAGGACGGGATTAATTCACCCCTCCACTTT. This gives the protein CASSQDGINSPLHF.

CDR3 region: CASSAGSYNEQFF. The CDR3 coding sequence is TGTGCCAGCAGCGCGGGCTCCTACAATGAGCAGTTCTTC. This sequence joins TRBV9 and TRBJ2-1; no reliable D call. V was clipped by 3 bases and J by 0 bases, with 4 bases between them. CDR3 size: 13 residues. The germline CDR1 and CDR2 sequences are SGDLS and YYNGEE.

The chain couples TRBV12-5 to TRBJ2-2, with a weak D call TRBD1 (5 bases). The ends were cut back, 0 bases at V and 0 bases at J, with 8 bases in the middle. Germline V gene data show CDR1 as LGHNT and CDR2 as FRNRAP. The CDR3 consists of 16 residues. For the CDR3, the DNA is TGTGCTAGTGGTTTGGTAACAGGCCCGAACACCGGGGAGCTGTTTTTT. This translates into CASGLVTGPNTGELFF.

This sequence joins TRBV10-1 and TRBJ2-6, with D unclear. The CDR3 has 14 amino acids. Germline lookup yields CDR1 WNHNN and CDR2 SYGVQD (reference sequence). Trimming shortened V by 9 bases and J by 1 base, and 10 bases separated the two germline ends. The CDR3 is CASSPRSGANVLTF. DNA of the CDR3: TGCGCCAGTTCACCTAGATCTGGGGCCAACGTCCTGACTTTC.

This clone was picked up one time. V is TRBV5-1 and J is TRBJ1-3; possible D gene TRBD1, 5 bases. The CDR3 length is 16 residues. V lost 0 bases to trimming and J lost 0 bases, with 10 bases between them. Germline values: CDR1 SGHRS, CDR2 YFSETQ. The CDR3 bases are TGCGCCAGCAGCTTGGTGACAGCCAACTCTGGAAACACCATATATTTT. Protein sequence: CASSLVTANSGNTIYF. Variable domain in full (rest from reference TRBV5-1 and TRBJ1-3): KAGVTQTPRYLIKTRGQQVTLSCSPISGHRSVSWYQQTPGQGLQFLFEYFSETQRNKGNFPGRFSGRQFSNSRSEMNVSTLELGDSALYLCASSLVTANSGNTIYFGEGSWLTVV.

The chain has TRBV7-5 and TRBJ2-1; no check of the table's D call, TRBD2, against the DNA was made. TRBV7-5 is a pseudogene locus. The CDR3 spans 17 residues. The CDR3: CARSFFPEDGSYNEQFF. CDR3 bases: TGTGCCAGAAGTTTTTTCCCGGAGGACGGCTCCTACAATGAGCAGTTCTTC.

With respect to this clone: An end of the junction differs from the germline gene, which may be a read error. The J gene is TRBJ2-1, the V gene TRBV6-1; the match to TRBD2 covers 7 bases. This CDR3 has 14 residues. Germline values: CDR1 MNHNS, CDR2 SASEGT. CDR3 region: CVSRASGGWDEQFF. The DNA for the CDR3 is TGTGTCAGCAGGGCTAGCGGAGGATGGGATGAGCAGTTCTTC.

This clone was counted only a few times. This chain uses TRBV6-6 with TRBJ2-7, with 8 positions matching TRBD2. The V and J ends lost 6 bases and 2 bases, in that order; junction bases with no gene match: 6. This CDR3 has 14 amino acids. CDR1 and CDR2 from the germline V gene are MNHNY and SVGAGI (reference sequence). The CDR3, as DNA: TGTGCCAGCAGCCCGACTAGCGTCACCTACGAGCAGTACTTC. Amino acid sequence: CASSPTSVTYEQYF.

V gene TRBV29-1 combines with J gene TRBJ2-1; no clear D gene. Trimming took 0 bases from V and 8 from J, leaving 14 bases between them. The CDR3 contains 14 residues. Per the germline V gene, CDR1 is SQVTM and CDR2 is ANQGSEA. The CDR3 DNA sequence: TGCAGCGTTGAAGATCGGAGTAGGTCGGATGAGCAGTTCTTC. It translates to CSVEDRSRSDEQFF.

This clone was picked up a small number of times. V usage is TRBV2 and J usage is TRBJ1-4, with 7 bases aligning to TRBD1. Germline V CDR1 and CDR2: SNHLY, FYNNEI. V was clipped by 7 bases and J by 4 bases; unmatched bases: 6. The CDR3 contains 14 residues. The DNA for the CDR3 is TGTGCCAGCACCCGGGACAGCCATAATGAAAAACTGTTTTTT. It yields the protein CASTRDSHNEKLFF.

As DNA, the CDR3 is TGCGCCAGCAGCTTCTGGCAGGGTACGAACACTGAAGCTTTCTTT. Its translation: CASSFWQGTNTEAFF. V usage is TRBV5-1 and J usage is TRBJ1-1; TRBD1 might be the D (5 bases). The CDR3 covers 15 residues. Germline V gene sequence: CDR1 SGHRS, CDR2 YFSETQ. V lost 2 bases, J lost 1 base, and 12 bases lay in between. Full variable domain (missing parts from reference TRBV5-1 and TRBJ1-1): KAGVTQTPRYLIKTRGQQVTLSCSPISGHRSVSWYQQTPGQGLQFLFEYFSETQRNKGNFPGRFSGRQFSNSRSEMNVSTLELGDSALYLCASSFWQGTNTEAFFGQGTRLTVV.

About this clone itself: The same CDR3 can be traced to other DNA sequences in this sample. The CDR3 DNA reads TGTGCCTCCTCGGGGACAGGGACTCAGCCCCAGCATTTT. It encodes CASSGTGTQPQHF. This sequence joins TRBV19 and TRBJ1-5; 9 bases are shared with TRBD1. Trimming removed 11 bases from V and 6 bases from J; junction bases left unmatched: 8. Germline V gene lookup returns CDR1 LNHDA and CDR2 SQIVND (reference sequence). The CDR3 consists of 13 residues.

The chain joins TRBV27 to TRBJ2-7; tentatively, D is TRBD2 (5 bases). Per germline, CDR1 MNHEY and CDR2 SMNVEV (reference sequence). The CDR3 is 13 amino acids. V lost 4 bases to trimming and J lost 7 bases, with 14 bases between them. The DNA for the CDR3 is TGTGCCAGCAGTTCAATTCCGACGGGAGAGCAGTACTTC. This encodes CASSSIPTGEQYF.

This clone appeared a single time. V is TRBV19 and J is TRBJ1-2, with 10 bases aligning to TRBD1. In germline, CDR1 is LNHDA, CDR2 SQIVND (reference sequence). After removal of 10 bases from V and 5 bases from J, the junction contained 7 bases not matched to a gene. CDR3 length: 13 residues. This CDR3 is CATSDRGGYGYTF. In DNA, the CDR3 is TGTGCCACTTCGGACAGGGGGGGATATGGCTACACCTTC.

The gene calls are TRBV28 and TRBJ2-1; 9 nucleotides line up with TRBD2. This CDR3 has 13 amino acids. Per germline, CDR1 MDHEN and CDR2 SYDVKM. J lost 15 bases, V lost 3 bases, and 9 bases had no gene match. CDR3 in DNA: TGTGCCAGCAGTTTGCCGCTAGCGGGGAGGAGGTTCTTC. It is translated as CASSLPLAGRRFF.

The count of this clone is one. The genes are TRBV19 and TRBJ1-1; D remains unclear. Germline V gives CDR1 LNHDA, CDR2 SQIVND (reference sequence). V was shortened by 7 bases and J by 5 bases, with 11 bases between the two germline ends. The CDR3 totals 12 residues. The CDR3 region is CASKEFGTEAFF. CDR3 coding DNA: TGTGCCAGTAAGGAGTTCGGAACTGAAGCTTTCTTT.

DNA for the CDR3: TGTGCCAGCAGCTTCCGGCGGAGCCAAGAGACCCAGTACTTC. Its translation: CASSFRRSQETQYF. The V call is TRBV7-9, the J call TRBJ2-5; no clear D. The germline CDR1 and CDR2 sequences are SEHNR and FQNEAQ (reference sequence). The CDR3 totals 14 residues. V gave up 3 bases and J gave up 1 base, with 9 bases separating them.

This chain joins TRBV18 and TRBJ2-2; 9 bases match TRBD1. The CDR3 length is 18 residues. Germline-derived CDR1 and CDR2 are KGHSH and LQKENI. V shed 3 bases and J 0 bases; nucleotides not matched to a gene: 8. CDR3 nucleotides: TGTGCCAGCTCACCCGTCCCGGGACAGGGCGCGAACACCGGGGAGCTGTTTTTT. Protein: CASSPVPGQGANTGELFF. The full variable domain, completed using reference TRBV18 and TRBJ2-2, is NAGVMQNPRHLVRRRGQEARLRCSPMKGHSHVYWYRQLPEEGLKFMVYLQKENIIDESGMPKERFSAEFPKEGPSILRIQQVVRGDSAAYFCASSPVPGQGANTGELFFGEGSRLTVL.

With respect to this clone: The junction departs from germline at one end; a sequencing error may be responsible. CDR3 nucleotide sequence: TGCGTCAGCAGCCCCCGGACAGGCTCGTCCGCCACGGGATACGAGCAGTACTTC. This translates into CVSSPRTGSSATGYEQYF. The chain couples TRBV4-1 to TRBJ2-7, with TRBD1 matching 7 bases. The germline V gene encodes CDR1 MGHRA and CDR2 YSYEKL. There are 18 residues in the CDR3.

This chain joins TRBV10-3 and TRBJ2-5; tentative D call: TRBD1 (6 bases). Per germline, CDR1 ENHRY and CDR2 SYGVKD. The CDR3 is 14 amino acids. V lost 0 bases and J lost 2, with 7 bases in between. The CDR3 region is CAISESGGQETQYF. The CDR3 DNA sequence: TGTGCCATCAGTGAGTCAGGGGGTCAAGAGACCCAGTACTTC.

The V gene is TRBV2, the J gene TRBJ1-5; 9 nucleotides agree with TRBD1. Per the germline V gene, CDR1 is SNHLY and CDR2 is FYNNEI. J lost 0 bases, V lost 8 bases, and 11 bases had no gene match. CDR3 length equals 17 residues. CDR3 DNA sequence: TGTGCCAGCGCCAGTATACAGGGGGCGCGTAGCAATCAGCCCCAGCATTTT. Translating it yields CASASIQGARSNQPQHF.

The table lists this clone with a count of one. The chain links TRBV11-3 to TRBJ1-5; D is perhaps TRBD1 (5 bases). The CDR3 length is 16 residues. Germline V lookup: CDR1 SGHNT, CDR2 YENEEA. V lost 1 base and J 6 bases, leaving 16 bases between the germline ends. The CDR3 reads CASSLAPGQGSQPQHF. DNA for the CDR3: TGTGCCAGCAGCTTAGCGCCAGGGCAGGGAAGTCAGCCCCAGCATTTT.

This chain links TRBV25-1 with TRBJ1-1; D might be TRBD1 (6 bases). Germline lookup yields CDR1 MGHDK and CDR2 SYGVNS. The CDR3 has 15 amino acids. V lost 3 bases, J lost 3 bases, and 14 bases lay in between. CDR3 residues: CASSDLTGPYTEAFF. CDR3 nucleotides: TGTGCCAGCAGTGACCTCACAGGGCCTTACACTGAAGCTTTCTTT.

This chain uses TRBV5-4 with TRBJ2-5; 8 bases map to TRBD2. V shed 3 bases, J shed 4 bases, and the junction held 17 bases outside the gene matches. The CDR3 has 18 residues. Per germline, CDR1 SGHNT and CDR2 YYREEE (reference sequence). The CDR3 region is CASSWGGITGGPGETQYF. In DNA, the CDR3 is TGTGCCAGCAGCTGGGGGGGTATAACGGGAGGGCCTGGAGAGACCCAGTACTTC.

This clone was observed once. V usage is TRBV28 and J usage is TRBJ1-5; possibly TRBD1 for D (6 bases). The germline V gene encodes CDR1 MDHEN and CDR2 SYDVKM. The ends were cut back, 8 bases at V and 2 bases at J, with 13 bases in the middle. CDR3 length: 14 amino acids. CDR3 nucleotide sequence: TGTGCCAGCCTTGTACAGGGCGGCAATCAGCCCCAGCATTTT. Its translation: CASLVQGGNQPQHF.

For this clone: An end of the junction does not agree with germline; a read error may underlie this. The chain links TRBV28 to TRBJ1-1; D is perhaps TRBD1 (6 bases). This CDR3 has 12 residues. Germline V gene data show CDR1 as MDHEN and CDR2 as SYDVKM. CDR3 sequence (DNA): TGTGCCAGCAGCCTGACAGGTACTGGAGCTTTCTTT. Translating it yields CASSLTGTGAFF.

In its sample, this clone was seen once. This chain connects TRBV5-6 to TRBJ2-2; D may be TRBD1 (6 bases). Trimming took off 2 bases at V and 1 base at J, with 9 bases between the two ends. The CDR3 consists of 15 residues. The germline V gene has CDR1 SGHDT and CDR2 YYEEEE. In DNA, the CDR3 is TGTGCCAGCAGCTTTCCAGGGGAGAACACCGGGGAGCTGTTTTTT. As protein: CASSFPGENTGELFF.